This TCR beta chain was identified during a study of blood T cell repertoires in COVID-19. Study as a whole: The United States, Italy and Spain were the sources of the acute and convalescent COVID-19 samples.

Per the original methods: Quantification of nucleated cells was approximated via reference gene primer amplification. Profiling relied on immunoSEQ multiplex PCR, and the TCRdb table lists in-frame clones only, not all of them. The V and J calls and the clone size are those of that table, but D and trimming were determined from the DNA. This sample has some 96,000 clones, with approximately 86% found just once. V was shortened by 5 bases and J by 0 bases, with 11 bases between the two germline ends. This CDR3 is 14 amino acids long. CDR1 is LNHDA and CDR2 is SQIVND in the germline V gene (reference sequence).

The sequencing sample was made of peripheral blood. The rearrangement uses TRBV19 and TRBJ2-7, with D unclear. The receptor comes from a man aged 50 to 60 with active or convalescent COVID-19. The CDR3 nucleotides read TGTGCCAGTAGTTCCCAGGTCAGCTCCTACGAGCAGTACTTC. This sequence encodes CASSSQVSSYEQYF.